Each of the 21 T cell receptor beta chains below was sequenced from the same sample in a study of cytomegalovirus exposure and HLA in healthy donors. The assay was immunoSEQ multiplex PCR, and TCRdb's table has in-frame clones only and misses some. The data show fewer than 100,000 clones, under 95% seen once. Source material: PBMCs. These receptors were obtained from a man aged 25-40 years in good health and CMV-seronegative.

The chain has TRBV6-5 and TRBJ1-1, with no clear D. The CDR3 contains 12 residues. V lost 7 bases to trimming and J lost 10 bases, with 16 bases between them. Germline V lookup: CDR1 MNHEY, CDR2 SVGAGI. DNA of the CDR3: TGTGCCAGCATCCTCCCGGGTCGGGGAGCTTTCTTT. This sequence encodes CASILPGRGAFF.

The sample holds a few counts of this clone. The chain combines TRBV18 with TRBJ1-6; perhaps TRBD1 as D (6 bases). The CDR3 consists of 16 residues. Germline V lookup: CDR1 KGHSH, CDR2 LQKENI. Trimming took 3 bases from V and 9 from J, leaving 18 bases between them. The CDR3 loop reads CASSPISLQGGSPLHF. The CDR3 DNA is TGTGCCAGCTCACCTATATCATTACAGGGTGGTTCACCCCTCCACTTT.

This chain joins TRBV13 and TRBJ1-6; the D gene is possibly TRBD1 (5 bases). Trimming cost V 8 bases and J 0 bases, with 14 bases left between them. The CDR3 has 16 residues. Per the germline V gene, CDR1 is PRHDT and CDR2 is FYEKMQ (reference sequence). DNA of the CDR3: TGTGCCAGCCTCTTTGGGGGGAGCTCCTATAATTCACCCCTCCACTTT. This translates into CASLFGGSSYNSPLHF.

The chain couples TRBV19 to TRBJ1-1; 7 bases map to TRBD1. CDR3 size: 13 residues. Germline-derived CDR1 and CDR2 are LNHDA and SQIVND (reference sequence). The junction had 5 bases not matched to a gene; V was cut back by 6 bases and J by 4 bases. The CDR3 coding sequence is TGTGCCAGTAGATACAGGGGAGGCACTGAAGCTTTCTTT. Protein: CASRYRGGTEAFF. The full variable domain, completed using reference TRBV19 and TRBJ1-1, is DGGITQSPKYLFRKEGQNVTLSCEQNLNHDAMYWYRQDPGQGLRLIYYSQIVNDFQKGDIAEGYSVSREKKESFPLTVTSAQKNPTAFYLCASRYRGGTEAFFGQGTRLTVV.

V is TRBV19 and J is TRBJ1-2, with D perhaps TRBD1 (5 bases). Germline V gene lookup returns CDR1 LNHDA and CDR2 SQIVND (reference sequence). V lost 10 bases and J 0 bases, leaving 24 bases between the germline ends. This CDR3 contains 17 residues. CDR3 residues: CAILRNDRTNSNYGYTF. CDR3 coding DNA: TGTGCCATACTACGGAATGACAGAACTAACTCTAACTATGGCTACACCTTC.

Only one count was recorded for this clone. The chain carries TRBV27 and TRBJ1-1; TRBD1 agrees at 8 bases. This CDR3 has 14 residues. V was clipped by 7 bases and J by 5 bases; unmatched bases: 9. Per the germline V gene, CDR1 is MNHEY and CDR2 is SMNVEV (reference sequence). CDR3: CASTVNRDRTEAFF. CDR3 nucleotide sequence: TGTGCCAGCACTGTAAACCGGGACAGGACTGAAGCTTTCTTT.

This chain links TRBV19 with TRBJ2-1; 11 positions match TRBD2. The V gene end was trimmed by 5 bases and the J gene end by 9 bases; junction bases not matched to a gene: 9. This CDR3 contains 15 residues. The germline V gene has CDR1 LNHDA and CDR2 SQIVND (reference sequence). The CDR3 is CASSPPLAGGGEQFF. CDR3 sequence (DNA): TGTGCCAGTAGTCCGCCTCTAGCGGGGGGTGGTGAGCAGTTCTTC.

The chain links TRBV28 to TRBJ2-5, with 9 bases that match TRBD2. The CDR3 is 13 amino acids. V lost 5 bases and J lost 4; bases outside the gene matches: 2. Germline V lookup: CDR1 MDHEN, CDR2 SYDVKM. As DNA, the CDR3 is TGTGCCAGCAGTCAACTAGCGGGAGAGACCCAGTACTTC. Amino acids: CASSQLAGETQYF.

The V call is TRBV14, the J call TRBJ2-3, with D possibly matching TRBD2 (5 bases). The germline gives CDR1 SGHDN, CDR2 FVKESK. CDR3 length: 16 residues. V lost 0 bases and J lost 3, with 13 bases in between. The CDR3 here is CASSQENGKSTDTQYF. DNA for the CDR3: TGTGCCAGCAGCCAAGAGAACGGGAAGTCGACAGATACGCAGTATTTT.

The chain couples TRBV5-3 to TRBJ2-5, with 11 bases identical to TRBD2. TRBV5-3 is treated as an ORF (open reading frame) with a function not yet certain. V lost 6 bases to trimming and J lost 5 bases; unmatched junction nucleotides: 12. There are 16 residues in the CDR3. CDR3 residues: CARTPCSGRGIETQYF. CDR3 DNA: TGTGCCAGAACGCCCTGTAGCGGGAGGGGAATCGAGACCCAGTACTTC.

Here the CDR3 reads CASSLEGANEKLFF. The DNA of the CDR3 is TGTGCCAGCAGCTTAGAGGGGGCTAATGAAAAACTGTTTTTT. V usage is TRBV7-9 and J usage is TRBJ1-4; perhaps TRBD1 as D (6 bases). The ends were cut back, 1 base at V and 3 bases at J, with 6 bases in the middle. The V gene's germline CDR1 is SEHNR and CDR2 FQNEAQ (reference sequence). The CDR3 contains 14 residues. Together with reference TRBV7-9 and TRBJ1-4, the CDR3 gives the full variable domain: DTGVSQNPRHKITKRGQNVTFRCDPISEHNRLYWYRQTLGQGPEFLTYFQNEAQLEKSRLLSDRFSAERPKGSFSTLEIQRTEQGDSAMYLCASSLEGANEKLFFGSGTQLSVL.

This chain links TRBV19 with TRBJ1-3; unclear D gene. V was cut by 3 bases and J by 3 bases, with 15 bases left in between. CDR3 length: 16 amino acids. Germline V gene lookup returns CDR1 LNHDA and CDR2 SQIVND (reference sequence). CDR3 bases: TGTGCCAGTAGTATTATCCCCAGTGGAGTTGGAAACACCATATATTTT. Its protein is CASSIIPSGVGNTIYF.

V usage is TRBV30 and J usage is TRBJ2-5, with D tentatively TRBD2 (5 bases). This CDR3 comprises 14 residues. CDR1 and CDR2 from the germline V gene are GTSNPN and SVGIG (reference sequence). The V and J ends lost 0 bases and 7 bases respectively, with 15 bases between them. The CDR3 loop is CAWSVGSGHSTQYF. For the CDR3, the DNA is TGTGCCTGGAGTGTTGGCAGCGGTCACTCGACCCAGTACTTC.

The genes are TRBV5-4 and TRBJ1-6; 8 positions match TRBD1. Germline-derived CDR1 and CDR2 are SGHNT and YYREEE (reference sequence). J gave up 4 bases and V 2 bases, and 5 bases lay outside the gene matches. This CDR3 has 16 amino acids. CDR3 sequence reads: CASSLLQGGYNSPLHF. The CDR3 coding sequence is TGTGCCAGCAGCTTACTACAGGGGGGTTATAATTCACCCCTCCACTTT. The variable domain in full, completed from reference TRBV5-4 and TRBJ1-6, reads ETGVTQSPTHLIKTRGQQVTLRCSSQSGHNTVSWYQQALGQGPQFIFQYYREEENGRGNFPPRFSGLQFPNYSSELNVNALELDDSALYLCASSLLQGGYNSPLHFGNGTRLTVT.

The V and J genes are TRBV14 and TRBJ1-3, with D unresolved. Germline-derived CDR1 and CDR2 are SGHDN and FVKESK. Trimming stripped 0 bases from V and 3 bases from J, with 15 bases between. The CDR3 extends over 17 amino acids. The CDR3 DNA reads as TGTGCCAGCAGCCAAGATTTTCGCGGAGTATTTGGAAACACCATATATTTT. It codes for CASSQDFRGVFGNTIYF.

This sequence joins TRBV4-1 and TRBJ1-2; D ambiguous. The CDR3 contains 17 residues. V was trimmed by 3 bases and J by 2 bases, leaving 19 bases between them. The V gene's germline CDR1 is MGHRA and CDR2 YSYEKL. The CDR3 DNA follows: TGCGCCAGCAGCCAGGATCCGTTCCGGGGTATGAACTATGGCTACACCTTC. Protein product: CASSQDPFRGMNYGYTF.

The V gene is TRBV28, the J gene TRBJ1-5; D is possibly TRBD1 (5 bases). V was cut by 9 bases and J by 4 bases, with 22 bases left in between. In germline, CDR1 is MDHEN, CDR2 SYDVKM. The CDR3 contains 16 residues. As DNA, the CDR3 is TGTGCCAGTCTCCCTCACAAGGGGTACTCAAATCAGCCCCAGCATTTT. Its translation is CASLPHKGYSNQPQHF.

CDR3 protein: CASSPPEGEQYF. The CDR3 DNA follows: TGTGCCAGCAGTCCCCCTGAGGGCGAGCAGTACTTC. This chain connects TRBV5-4 to TRBJ2-7, with D perhaps matching TRBD2 (5 bases). Germline V lookup: CDR1 SGHNT, CDR2 YYREEE (reference sequence). V was clipped by 5 bases and J by 6 bases, with 12 bases between them. The CDR3 sequence is 12 residues long.

This chain joins TRBV10-3 and TRBJ2-3, with 8 nucleotides matching TRBD1. Germline V CDR1 and CDR2: ENHRY, SYGVKD. Losses at the gene ends were 8 bases for V and 6 bases for J; bases not matched to a gene: 13. The CDR3 loop spans 15 amino acids. CDR3 region: CAISAGQAFLDTQYF. Written as DNA, the CDR3 is TGTGCCATCTCCGCGGGACAGGCCTTTTTGGATACGCAGTATTTT.

This rearrangement joins TRBV14 to TRBJ2-3, with TRBD2 as a possible D gene (5 bases). V lost 1 base and J 2 bases, leaving 7 bases between the germline ends. Germline V gene data show CDR1 as SGHDN and CDR2 as FVKESK. There are 14 residues in the CDR3. The CDR3 region is CASSQVDYTDTQYF. The CDR3 nucleotides are TGTGCCAGCAGCCAAGTTGACTACACAGATACGCAGTATTTT.

This clone occurred once. The CDR3, as DNA: TGTGCCAGTAGTACCCTAAGGGGGACAGCAACCTACGAGCAGTACTTC. It translates to CASSTLRGTATYEQYF. This chain links TRBV19 with TRBJ2-7, with 7 positions matching TRBD1. The CDR3 totals 16 residues. V shed 4 bases, J shed 2 bases, and the junction held 11 bases outside the gene matches. The germline gives CDR1 LNHDA, CDR2 SQIVND (reference sequence). The entire variable domain, with the rest obtained from reference TRBV19 and TRBJ2-7, is as follows: DGGITQSPKYLFRKEGQNVTLSCEQNLNHDAMYWYRQDPGQGLRLIYYSQIVNDFQKGDIAEGYSVSREKKESFPLTVTSAQKNPTAFYLCASSTLRGTATYEQYFGPGTRLTVT.